This T cell receptor beta chain was identified in a study of CD8+ T cells in alopecia areata. In the study overall: Treated patients received oral tofacitinib, 5 to 10 mg twice daily.

Isolated RNA was reverse transcribed into cDNA used as the sequencing template. Generated by immunoSEQ multiplex PCR, the TCRdb table keeps only in-frame clones and is missing some. The sample records about 220,000 clones, about three fifths being singletons. General study findings and limits: Clonality was higher in lesional than normal scalp, especially in alopecia totalis/universalis. Scalp samples also yield sequences from resident alphabeta T cells of normal skin.

Comments on this clone: Its antigen is not identified.

Treatment of the sample: oral pan-JAK inhibitor, 5-10 mg twice daily. Germline V gives CDR1 MNHEY, CDR2 SVGAGI. The CDR3 has 12 residues. Trimming pared 5 bases from V and 7 bases from J, leaving 9 bases between. The source is a human donor with alopecia areata. The sequencing here drew on CD4+ T cells sorted from blood, taken at week 4, from a patient treated with tofacitinib. The rearrangement joins TRBV6-5 to TRBJ2-1; D is unresolved. CDR3 sequence (DNA): TGTGCCAGCAGTAAACAGCCTAATGAGCAGTTCTTC. Translated: CASSKQPNEQFF.